These T cell receptor beta chains were read from a single sample in a study of T cell changes during pregnancy in multiple sclerosis. Sequencing was performed with immunoSEQ multiplex PCR; in TCRdb, only in-frame clones are kept and a portion is missing. The repertoire holds about 48,000 clones, with 88% as singletons. The specimen comprised CD4+ T cells from peripheral blood mononuclear cells, sampled in the second trimester of pregnancy. These receptors were collected from a female donor with multiple sclerosis, enrolled in a pregnancy study. The CDR3 runs from the conserved cysteine through the conserved F or W. D genes are given only for firm matches.

V: TRBV5-1
D: -
CDR3: CASSRTDSSIPYEQYF

V: TRBV7-3
D: TRBD2
CDR3: CASSFLTSGIDEQYF

V: TRBV6-1
D: -
CDR3: CASSLRQGSGNTIYF

V: TRBV9
D: TRBD2
CDR3: CASSGLAAWNEQFF

V: TRBV7-2
D: -
CDR3: CASSLFVAGELFF

V: TRBV5-4
D: TRBD2
CDR3: CASSLRTSGSRTDTQYF

V: TRBV19
D: -
CDR3: CASSDWTSPYNEQFF

V: TRBV7-2
D: TRBD1
CDR3: CASSIGTEETQYF

V: TRBV7-7
D: -
CDR3: CASSFRGTDTQYF

V: TRBV9
D: -
CDR3: CASSVATGQSQETQYF

V: TRBV19
D: TRBD1
CDR3: CASREVGTGQETQYF

V: TRBV7-2
D: TRBD2
CDR3: CASSLGLAGVYEQYF

V: TRBV28
D: TRBD2
CDR3: CASSLLAGANTGELFF

V: TRBV5-1
D: TRBD2
CDR3: CASSLVTSATDTQYF

V: TRBV9
D: -
CDR3: CASSIRGNSGNTIYF

V: TRBV6-4
D: TRBD1
CDR3: CASSVLPTGGSETQYF

V: TRBV5-1
D: TRBD1
CDR3: CASSVGQLKGLNTEAFF

V: TRBV4-1
D: TRBD2
CDR3: CASSQTSGNFYEQYF

V: TRBV5-1
D: -
CDR3: CASSSRESIDTQYF

V: TRBV27
D: -
CDR3: CASKKLASYNEQFF

V: TRBV7-9
D: TRBD1
CDR3: CASSRGQGANGNTIYF

V: TRBV15
D: TRBD1
CDR3: CATSSRGGGGSEAFF

V: TRBV19
D: -
CDR3: CASSVGTSVQYEQYF

V: TRBV19
D: TRBD1
CDR3: CASSPGTGLEQYF

V: TRBV7-9
D: -
CDR3: CASSSSHYEQYF

V: TRBV6-5
D: TRBD1
CDR3: CASSLQKAGGKAFF

V: TRBV20-1
D: -
CDR3: CSPRGDTQYF

V: TRBV4-1
D: TRBD1
CDR3: CASSQEGRDRGDQGTDTQYF

V: TRBV2
D: -
CDR3: CASSVPAGQEQFF

V: TRBV6-6
D: TRBD2
CDR3: CATMWTSGSYEQYF

V: TRBV29-1
D: -
CDR3: CSANPQGGGTEAFF

V: TRBV27
D: TRBD1
CDR3: CASSSNRDRGSYNEQFF

V: TRBV5-1
D: TRBD2
CDR3: CASAGTSAYEQYF

V: TRBV19
D: -
CDR3: CASSIQADTEAFF

V: TRBV6-5
D: -
CDR3: CASSSPYIYEQYF

V: TRBV29-1
D: -
CDR3: CSVGSSSSYNEQFF

V: TRBV5-8
D: TRBD2
CDR3: CASSWTSGNLVAETQYF